This T cell receptor beta chain emerged from a study of shared clonotypes between healthy human individuals. Only in-frame clones appear in the TCRdb table, and some are missing; sequencing was by immunoSEQ multiplex PCR. The sample comprises about 2.4 million clones, more than 80% of which are singletons, and roughly 0.13% rests with the top ten. The CDR3 is 14 amino acids. The J segment lost 4 bases and the V segment lost 2 bases, leaving 4 bases of the junction unmatched. The germline V gene has CDR1 KGHSH and CDR2 LQKENI. V and J are TRBV18 and TRBJ2-7; TRBD1 matches 8 bases. The specimen was naive CD4+ T cells sorted from blood. The subset was: CD45RA+ positively selected. The receptor was derived from a man aged 18-30 years in good health. The CDR3 coding sequence is TGTGCCAGCTCACCAAACCGGGACAGGTACGAGCAGTACTTC. Translation gives CASSPNRDRYEQYF.